The clone carrying this T cell receptor (beta chain) was found a few times. Its target is not known. Healthy bone marrow donors made up the donors. Despite likely unrecorded immune exposures, the donors were nominally healthy at the time of sampling. The entry originates in a study of cytomegalovirus exposure and HLA in healthy donors. Study at large: Tens of millions of unique TCR sequences came from HLA-typed donors in an early release.

13 Jbeta primers and 60 Vbeta primers were used for the PCR. Assay used: immunoSEQ multiplex PCR; TCRdb lists only in-frame clones, some missing. The sample records some 200,000 clones, about 80% being singletons. The germline V gene encodes CDR1 LGHNA and CDR2 YSLEER. With 1 base clipped from V and 6 bases from J, the junction kept 7 bases outside the gene matches. CDR3 length: 16 residues. Points from the study as a whole: The study designated 150 to 200 TCR beta chains cytomegalovirus-associated.

What was sequenced was PBMCs. The source is a woman in her 30s in good health and CMV-seronegative. The chain uses TRBV4-3 and TRBJ2-2; TRBD2 aligns across 8 bases. This CDR3 reads CASSQGGAGGAGELFF. The CDR3 nucleotides read TGCGCCAGCAGCCAAGGCGGGGCCGGGGGGGCCGGGGAGCTGTTTTTT.